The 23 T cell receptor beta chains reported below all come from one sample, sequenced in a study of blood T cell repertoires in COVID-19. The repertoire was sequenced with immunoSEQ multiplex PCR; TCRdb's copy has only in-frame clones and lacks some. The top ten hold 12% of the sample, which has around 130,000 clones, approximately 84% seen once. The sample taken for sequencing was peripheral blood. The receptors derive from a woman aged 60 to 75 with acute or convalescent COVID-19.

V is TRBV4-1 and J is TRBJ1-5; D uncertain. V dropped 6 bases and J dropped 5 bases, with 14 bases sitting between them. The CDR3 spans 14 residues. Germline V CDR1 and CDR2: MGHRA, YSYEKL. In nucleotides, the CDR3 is TGCGCCAGCAGTCAGGCTCGTTCTGATCAGCCCCAGCATTTT. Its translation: CASSQARSDQPQHF.

The CDR3 DNA reads as TGTGCCAGCAGTGAAGGGTGGAGCTCCTATAATTCACCCCTCCACTTT. It specifies CASSEGWSSYNSPLHF. The genes are TRBV6-1 and TRBJ1-6; D remains unclear. CDR1 is MNHNS, CDR2 SASEGT, per germline. The CDR3 consists of 16 residues. Trimming left V 1 base short and J 0 bases short, with 7 bases between.

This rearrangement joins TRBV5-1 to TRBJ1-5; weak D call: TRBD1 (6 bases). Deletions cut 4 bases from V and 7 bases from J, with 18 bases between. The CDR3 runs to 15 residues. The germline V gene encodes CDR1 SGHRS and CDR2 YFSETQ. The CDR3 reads CASSEGGGLGQPQHF. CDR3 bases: TGCGCCAGCAGCGAGGGAGGGGGGCTAGGGCAGCCCCAGCATTTT.

This CDR3 is CASSSNNYEQYF. DNA of the CDR3: TGTGCCAGCAGCTCCAACAACTACGAGCAGTACTTC. The chain recombines TRBV11-2 with TRBJ2-7, with no clear D. The V and J ends lost 4 bases and 3 bases respectively, with 7 bases between them. This CDR3 comprises 12 residues. The germline gives CDR1 SGHAT, CDR2 FQNNGV.

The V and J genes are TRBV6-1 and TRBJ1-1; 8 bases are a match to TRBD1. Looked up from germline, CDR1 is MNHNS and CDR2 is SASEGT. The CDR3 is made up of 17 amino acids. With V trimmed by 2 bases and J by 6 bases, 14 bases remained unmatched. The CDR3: CASSETLDRARKAEAFF. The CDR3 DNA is TGTGCCAGCAGTGAAACCTTGGACAGGGCCCGGAAGGCTGAAGCTTTCTTT.

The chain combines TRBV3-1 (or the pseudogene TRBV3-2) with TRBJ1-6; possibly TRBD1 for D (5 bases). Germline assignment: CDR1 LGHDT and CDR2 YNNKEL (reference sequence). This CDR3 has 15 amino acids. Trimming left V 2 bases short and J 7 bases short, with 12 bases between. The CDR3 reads CASSQSVGGNSPLHF. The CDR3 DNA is TGTGCCAGCAGCCAATCCGTTGGGGGGAATTCACCCCTCCACTTT.

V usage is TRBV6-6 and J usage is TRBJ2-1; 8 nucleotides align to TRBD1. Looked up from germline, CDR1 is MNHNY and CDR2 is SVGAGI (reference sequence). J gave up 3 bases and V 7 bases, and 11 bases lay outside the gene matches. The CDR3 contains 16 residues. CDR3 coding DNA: TGTGCCAGCATCGAGTCCCTGGACAGGGTCTACAATGAGCAGTTCTTC. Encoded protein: CASIESLDRVYNEQFF.

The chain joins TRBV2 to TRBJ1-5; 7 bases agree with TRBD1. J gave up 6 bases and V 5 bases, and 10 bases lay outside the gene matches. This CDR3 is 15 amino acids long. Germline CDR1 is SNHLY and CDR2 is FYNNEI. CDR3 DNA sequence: TGTGCCAGCAGTTACACAGGGGATAGGGGTCAGCCCCAGCATTTT. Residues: CASSYTGDRGQPQHF.

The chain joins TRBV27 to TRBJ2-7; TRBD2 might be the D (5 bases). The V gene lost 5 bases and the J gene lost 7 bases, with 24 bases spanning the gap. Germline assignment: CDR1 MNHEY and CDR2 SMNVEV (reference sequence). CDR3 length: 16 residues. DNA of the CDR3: TGTGCCAGCAGTCCCCCCGGACGGAACCAACGAGGGGAGCAGTACTTC. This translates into CASSPPGRNQRGEQYF.

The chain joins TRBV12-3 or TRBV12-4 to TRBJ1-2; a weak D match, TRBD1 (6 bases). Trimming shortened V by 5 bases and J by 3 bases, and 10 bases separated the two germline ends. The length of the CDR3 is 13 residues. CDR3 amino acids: CASSQNRDYGYTF. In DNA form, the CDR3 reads TGTGCCAGCAGTCAAAACAGGGACTATGGCTACACCTTC.

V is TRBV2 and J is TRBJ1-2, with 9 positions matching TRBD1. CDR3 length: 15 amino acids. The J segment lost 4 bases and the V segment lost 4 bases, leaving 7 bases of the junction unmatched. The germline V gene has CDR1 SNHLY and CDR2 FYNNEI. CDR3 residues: CASSGRGTGSYGYTF. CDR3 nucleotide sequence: TGTGCCAGCAGTGGTAGGGGGACAGGGAGCTATGGCTACACCTTC.

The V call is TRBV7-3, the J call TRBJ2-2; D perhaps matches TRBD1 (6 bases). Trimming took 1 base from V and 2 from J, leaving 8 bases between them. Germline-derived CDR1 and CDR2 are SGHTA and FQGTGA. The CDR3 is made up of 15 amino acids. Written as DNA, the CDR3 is TGTGCCAGCAGCTTAAGTGGGACAAACACCGGGGAGCTGTTTTTT. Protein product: CASSLSGTNTGELFF. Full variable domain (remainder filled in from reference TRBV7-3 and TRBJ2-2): GAGVSQTPSNKVTEKGKYVELRCDPISGHTALYWYRQSLGQGPEFLIYFQGTGAADDSGLPNDRFFAVRPEGSVSTLKIQRTERGDSAVYLCASSLSGTNTGELFFGEGSRLTVL.

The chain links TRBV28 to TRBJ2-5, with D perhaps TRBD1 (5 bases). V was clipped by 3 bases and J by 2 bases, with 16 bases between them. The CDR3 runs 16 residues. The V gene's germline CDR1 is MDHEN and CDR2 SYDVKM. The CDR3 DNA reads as TGTGCCAGCAGTTTCCACCCGACAGCACTTCAAGAGACCCAGTACTTC. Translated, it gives CASSFHPTALQETQYF.

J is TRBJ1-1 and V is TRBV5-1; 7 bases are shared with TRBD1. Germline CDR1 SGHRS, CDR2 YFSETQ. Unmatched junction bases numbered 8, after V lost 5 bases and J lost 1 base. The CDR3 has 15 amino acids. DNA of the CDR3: TGCGCCAGCAGAACAGGGGCCCTGGAGAACACTGAAGCTTTCTTT. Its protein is CASRTGALENTEAFF.

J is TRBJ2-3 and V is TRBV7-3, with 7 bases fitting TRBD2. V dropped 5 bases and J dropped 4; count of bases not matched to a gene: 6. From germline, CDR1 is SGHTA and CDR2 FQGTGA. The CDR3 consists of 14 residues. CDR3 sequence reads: CASSLSRGADTQYF. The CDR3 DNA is TGTGCCAGCAGCCTTTCCCGGGGGGCAGATACGCAGTATTTT.

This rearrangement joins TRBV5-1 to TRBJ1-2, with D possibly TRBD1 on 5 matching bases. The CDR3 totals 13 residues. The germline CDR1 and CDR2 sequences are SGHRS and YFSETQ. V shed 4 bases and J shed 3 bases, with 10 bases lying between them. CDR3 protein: CASSPGGDYGYTF. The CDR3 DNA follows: TGCGCCAGCAGCCCCGGGGGTGACTATGGCTACACCTTC. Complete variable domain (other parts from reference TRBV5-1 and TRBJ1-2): KAGVTQTPRYLIKTRGQQVTLSCSPISGHRSVSWYQQTPGQGLQFLFEYFSETQRNKGNFPGRFSGRQFSNSRSEMNVSTLELGDSALYLCASSPGGDYGYTFGSGTRLTVV.

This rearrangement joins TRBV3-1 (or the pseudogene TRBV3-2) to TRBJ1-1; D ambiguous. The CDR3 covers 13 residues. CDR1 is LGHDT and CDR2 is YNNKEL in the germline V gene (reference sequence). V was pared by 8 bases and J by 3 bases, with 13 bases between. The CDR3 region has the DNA TGTGCCAGCCGGGAGGGTACATACACTGAAGCTTTCTTT. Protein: CASREGTYTEAFF.

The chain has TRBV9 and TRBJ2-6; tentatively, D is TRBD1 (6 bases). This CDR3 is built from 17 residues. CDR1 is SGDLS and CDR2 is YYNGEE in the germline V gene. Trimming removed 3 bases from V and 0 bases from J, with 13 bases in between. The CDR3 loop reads CASSAGTTSSGANVLTF. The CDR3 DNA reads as TGTGCCAGCAGCGCCGGGACAACAAGCTCTGGGGCCAACGTCCTGACTTTC.

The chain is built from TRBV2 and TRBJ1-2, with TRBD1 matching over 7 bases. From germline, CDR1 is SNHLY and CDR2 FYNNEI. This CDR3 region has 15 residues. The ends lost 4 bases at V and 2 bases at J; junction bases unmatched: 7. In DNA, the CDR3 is TGTGCCAGCAGTGCCAAAAAGGGACAGAACTATGGCTACACCTTC. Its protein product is CASSAKKGQNYGYTF.

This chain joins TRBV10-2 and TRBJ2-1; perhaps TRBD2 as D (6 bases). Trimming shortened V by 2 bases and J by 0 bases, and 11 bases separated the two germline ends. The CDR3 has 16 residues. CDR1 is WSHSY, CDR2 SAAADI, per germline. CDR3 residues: CASSEPSGPSYNEQFF. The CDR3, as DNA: TGCGCCAGCAGTGAGCCGAGCGGGCCCTCCTACAATGAGCAGTTCTTC.

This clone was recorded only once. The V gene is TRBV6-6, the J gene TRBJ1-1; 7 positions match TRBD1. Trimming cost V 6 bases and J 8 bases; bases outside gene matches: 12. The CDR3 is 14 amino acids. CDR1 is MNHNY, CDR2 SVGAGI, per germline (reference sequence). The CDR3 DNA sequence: TGTGCCAGCAGCCCGACAGGGATCTATGAGGAAGCTTTCTTT. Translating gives CASSPTGIYEEAFF.

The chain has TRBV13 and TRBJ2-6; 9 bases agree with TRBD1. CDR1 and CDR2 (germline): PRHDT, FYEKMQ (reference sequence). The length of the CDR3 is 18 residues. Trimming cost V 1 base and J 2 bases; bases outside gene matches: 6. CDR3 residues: CASSLATGGSAGANVLTF. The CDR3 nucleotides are TGTGCCAGCAGCTTAGCGACAGGGGGTTCAGCTGGGGCCAACGTCCTGACTTTC.

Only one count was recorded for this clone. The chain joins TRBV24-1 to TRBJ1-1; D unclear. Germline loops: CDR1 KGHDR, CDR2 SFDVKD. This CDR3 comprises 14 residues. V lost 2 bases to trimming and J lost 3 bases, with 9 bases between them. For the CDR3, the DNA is TGTGCCACCAGTGATTCCCCCCCGGACACTGAAGCTTTCTTT. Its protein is CATSDSPPDTEAFF.